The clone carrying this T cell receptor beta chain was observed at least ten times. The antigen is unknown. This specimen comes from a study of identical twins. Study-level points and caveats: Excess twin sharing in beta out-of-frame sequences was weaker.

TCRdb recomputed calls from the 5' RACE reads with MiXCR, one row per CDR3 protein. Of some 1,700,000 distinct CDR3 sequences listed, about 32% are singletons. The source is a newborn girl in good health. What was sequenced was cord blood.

The CDR3 nucleotides are TGCGCCAGCAGCCCAAGGGTTAGCCAGGCGAGAGTATACGGGCGGCAAGCAACTAATGAAAAACTGTTTTTT. Protein product: CASSPRVSQARVYGRQATNEKLFF. The gene calls are TRBV4-1 and TRBJ1-4; D unresolved. V lost 4 bases, J lost 0 bases, and 36 bases lay in between. Germline V gene sequence: CDR1 MGHRA, CDR2 YSYEKL. This CDR3 has 24 amino acids.